Following are 9 T cell receptor beta chains from one sample sequenced in a study of cytomegalovirus exposure and HLA in healthy donors. The assay was immunoSEQ multiplex PCR, and TCRdb's table has in-frame clones only and misses some. The data show some 150,000 clones, around 88% seen once. The sequencing input was PBMCs. These receptors all come from a young woman in good health and CMV-seropositive.

The chain combines TRBV25-1 with TRBJ1-5; 10 bases are a match to TRBD1. This CDR3 region has 17 residues. Germline V gene sequence: CDR1 MGHDK, CDR2 SYGVNS. The V gene end was trimmed by 2 bases and the J gene end by 6 bases; junction bases not matched to a gene: 10. CDR3 sequence (DNA): TGTGCCAGCAGTGAAGACGACAGGGGGCTAGGGATTCAGCCCCAGCATTTT. It codes for CASSEDDRGLGIQPQHF.

The chain combines TRBV2 with TRBJ1-3; TRBD1 is a possible D gene (5 bases). CDR3 size: 17 residues. The V end lost 0 bases, the J end lost 0 bases, and 12 bases lay between the germline ends. Germline loops: CDR1 SNHLY, CDR2 FYNNEI. CDR3 DNA: TGTGCCAGCAGTGAAGCTTATTCAGGGTACTCTGGAAACACCATATATTTT. This sequence encodes CASSEAYSGYSGNTIYF.

For the CDR3, the DNA is TGTGCTGCAGGGGGCGGATTGAACACTGAAGCTTTCTTT. As protein: CAAGGGLNTEAFF. This chain links TRBV28 with TRBJ1-1; 8 bases match TRBD1. Germline CDR1 reads MDHEN; CDR2 reads SYDVKM. CDR3 length: 13 amino acids.

V is TRBV18 and J is TRBJ2-7; D might be TRBD1 (6 bases). The CDR3 contains 14 residues. Trimming stripped 3 bases from V and 3 bases from J, with 12 bases between. Germline V lookup: CDR1 KGHSH, CDR2 LQKENI. The CDR3 nucleotides are TGTGCCAGCTCACCTCAGGGGAGTGGCTACGAGCAGTACTTC. It encodes CASSPQGSGYEQYF.

This chain links TRBV6-6 with TRBJ2-3; TRBD2 matches at 10 bases. The CDR3 has 16 residues. The V and J ends lost 5 bases and 2 bases, in that order; junction bases with no gene match: 7. CDR1 is MNHNY and CDR2 is SVGAGI in the germline V gene (reference sequence). The CDR3 protein is CASSLTSGVVTDTQYF. In DNA form, the CDR3 reads TGTGCCAGCAGTCTAACTAGCGGGGTGGTCACAGATACGCAGTATTTT.

The genes are TRBV6-5 and TRBJ1-5; D possibly corresponds to TRBD1 (6 bases). Germline CDR1 is MNHEY and CDR2 is SVGAGI. The CDR3 runs 14 residues. V lost 5 bases to trimming and J lost 9 bases, with 17 bases between them. The CDR3 region is CASSPTTGGGPQHF. CDR3 DNA sequence: TGTGCCAGCAGTCCAACGACAGGCGGTGGGCCCCAGCATTTT.

The gene calls are TRBV27 and TRBJ2-7, with D perhaps matching TRBD2 (5 bases). This CDR3 contains 13 residues. Germline V gene data show CDR1 as MNHEY and CDR2 as SMNVEV (reference sequence). Trimming pared 3 bases from V and 4 bases from J, leaving 10 bases between. This CDR3 is CASSFQRGYEQYF. In DNA form, the CDR3 reads TGTGCCAGCAGTTTTCAACGAGGGTACGAGCAGTACTTC.

The chain recombines TRBV5-6 with TRBJ1-2; D remains unclear. V was shortened by 4 bases and J by 5 bases, with 15 bases between the two germline ends. Germline V lookup: CDR1 SGHDT, CDR2 YYEEEE. This CDR3 region has 14 residues. CDR3 nucleotide sequence: TGTGCCAGCAGCCCTGGCGAGGGTTATTATGGCTACACCTTC. Its translation is CASSPGEGYYGYTF. Drawing the rest from reference TRBV5-6 and TRBJ1-2, the complete variable domain is DAGVTQSPTHLIKTRGQQVTLRCSPKSGHDTVSWYQQALGQGPQFIFQYYEEEERQRGNFPDRFSGHQFPNYSSELNVNALLLGDSALYLCASSPGEGYYGYTFGSGTRLTVV.

V gene TRBV6-5 combines with J gene TRBJ2-7, with TRBD2 as a possible D gene (5 bases). Germline values: CDR1 MNHEY, CDR2 SVGAGI. The CDR3 sequence is 15 residues long. V was shortened by 0 bases and J by 1 base, with 10 bases between the two germline ends. CDR3 sequence reads: CASSYSNEGSYEQYF. The CDR3, as DNA: TGTGCCAGCAGTTACTCGAACGAGGGTTCCTACGAGCAGTACTTC.